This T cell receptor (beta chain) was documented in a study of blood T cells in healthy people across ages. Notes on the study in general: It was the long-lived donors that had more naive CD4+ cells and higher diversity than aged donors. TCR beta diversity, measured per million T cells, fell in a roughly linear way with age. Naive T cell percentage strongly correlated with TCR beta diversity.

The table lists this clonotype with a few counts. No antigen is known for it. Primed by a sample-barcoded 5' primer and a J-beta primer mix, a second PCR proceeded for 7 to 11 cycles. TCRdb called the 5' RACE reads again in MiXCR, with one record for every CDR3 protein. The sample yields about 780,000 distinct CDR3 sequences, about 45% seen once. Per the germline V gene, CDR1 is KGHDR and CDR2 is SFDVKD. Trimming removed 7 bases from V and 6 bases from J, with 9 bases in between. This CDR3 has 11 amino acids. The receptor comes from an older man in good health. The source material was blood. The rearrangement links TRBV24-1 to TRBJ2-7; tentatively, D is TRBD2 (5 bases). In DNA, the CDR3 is TGTGCCACCAGCCAACTAGGCGAGCAGTACTTC. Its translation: CATSQLGEQYF.